This TCR beta chain was sequenced in a study of breast tumors, draining lymph nodes, adjacent tissues. This clonotype came up many times. TCRdb analysed the multiplex PCR reads with MiXCR anew, one entry per CDR3 protein. Among 180,000 or so distinct CDR3 sequences listed, around 35% were seen once. The lymph nodes were axillary draining lymph nodes from breast cancer patients. CDR1 DFQATT and CDR2 SNEGSKA come from the germline V gene (reference sequence). CDR3 length equals 13 residues. V was pared by 6 bases and J by 2 bases, with 13 bases between. V gene TRBV20-1 combines with J gene TRBJ1-2, with D possibly matching TRBD1 (6 bases). Material for sequencing was axillary lymph node tissue. The clonotype comes from a female donor with breast cancer. Some clones in this sample may be carry-over from other donors' samples. The CDR3 sequence: CSAPPGQNYGYTF. The CDR3 coding sequence is TGCAGTGCACCTCCGGGACAAAACTATGGCTACACCTTC.